This is a list of T cell receptor beta chains from one sample in a study of cytomegalovirus exposure and HLA in healthy donors. Libraries were prepared by immunoSEQ multiplex PCR; TCRdb keeps only in-frame clonotypes and omits some of them. The table lists roughly 82,000 clones, around 70% of them singletons. Sequences were obtained from PBMCs. These receptors were taken from a woman aged 40 to 50 in good health and CMV-seropositive. Each CDR3 is given with its conserved first and last residue. A D gene is named only where the DNA matches it firmly. Clone size, where shown, is once, few, many, or a class for clones that have expanded.

d_gene	v_gene	abundance	CDR3aa
TRBD1	TRBV5-8	.	CASSPGQGAYGYTF
.	TRBV10-3	.	CAISDASGGAGYGYTF
.	TRBV29-1	.	CSVEGIFLEQYF
TRBD1	TRBV4-2	.	CASSQGQGANTEAFF
TRBD1	TRBV5-1	.	CASSPALNPWTGRTGELFF
TRBD1	TRBV6-1	.	CASSEGQGREQFF
.	TRBV7-9	.	CASSLGERGTSDTQYF
.	TRBV28	.	CASSPLRSSGGYNEQFF
.	TRBV2	.	CASRGEGQPQHF
.	TRBV6-1	.	CASSDYRDVRDTQYF
TRBD2	TRBV4-1	.	CASSRAGGPSDEQYF
.	TRBV14	.	CASSQSGRRGAFF
.	TRBV28	.	CASSLSSGQQETQYF
TRBD2	TRBV19	.	CASSSRLAGGINEQFF
.	TRBV5-6	.	CASSPVGVSGANVLTF
TRBD2	TRBV6-6	.	CASSSTSGSYEQYF
.	TRBV7-2	.	CASSLGASTSREQYF
TRBD2	TRBV14	.	CASSQAAASGGLDTQYF
.	TRBV6-5	.	CASSPNSVYTEAFF
TRBD1	TRBV19	.	CASNSQGATDTQYF
.	TRBV27	.	CASTGGGTDTQYF
.	TRBV6-5	.	CASSHRVYGYTF
.	TRBV7-3	.	CASSETHTRGNEQFF
.	TRBV28	once	CASSISGANVLTF
TRBD1	TRBV5-4	.	CASSSTSGQGDSGANVLTF
.	TRBV18	.	CASSPETGGYEQYF
.	TRBV6-5	.	CASSYSGGQQETQYF
.	TRBV5-1	.	CASSLDSQGLAQYF
.	TRBV6-6	few	CASTDSWVEAFF
TRBD1	TRBV19	.	CASDRGGGNQPQHF
.	TRBV2	.	CASSEYLQGHYGYTF
.	TRBV2	.	CASSSGRVLFAEAFF
.	TRBV29-1	.	CSVVPRGGVETQYF